The 24 T cell receptor beta chains in this list originate from one sample, sequenced in a study of CD8 T cells in ankylosing spondylitis. TCRdb redid the calling of the 5' RACE reads with MiXCR, one entry per CDR3 protein. The sample lists 200,000 to 300,000 distinct CDR3 sequences; 10% were seen once. The source material was blood, either unsorted or a sorted T cell fraction (not recorded which). The receptor source for this set is a male donor with ankylosing spondylitis or in good health (not recorded which).

A remark on this clonotype: One junction end does not reproduce the germline sequence, and a read error may be involved. The rearrangement links TRBV12-3 or TRBV12-4 to TRBJ2-5; D ambiguous. The CDR3 extends over 11 amino acids. Here the CDR3 reads CAGSLQETQYF. CDR3 DNA: TGTGCCGGCAGCCTACAAGAGACCCAGTACTTC.

For this clonotype: A read error may produce the germline difference seen at one junction end. This chain connects TRBV3-1 to TRBJ2-6; 8 bases are shared with TRBD1. Germline V CDR1 and CDR2: LGHDT, YNNKEL (reference sequence). There are 12 residues in the CDR3. DNA of the CDR3: TGTGCCAGCAGCCGCGGACAGGGTCGAGAAGAATTC. Encoded protein: CASSRGQGREEF.

J is TRBJ2-3 and V is TRBV11-2; no clear D. The germline V and J ends were trimmed by 5 bases and 0 bases, with 15 bases remaining between them. CDR3 length: 16 residues. CDR1 and CDR2 from the germline V gene are SGHAT and FQNNGV. The CDR3 reads CASSPTGAFSTDTQYF. In DNA form, the CDR3 reads TGTGCCAGCAGCCCGACCGGAGCTTTTAGCACAGATACGCAGTATTTT.

This clonotype has a handful of counts. The gene calls are TRBV5-1 and TRBJ1-1; D is possibly TRBD1 (6 bases). The V and J ends lost 4 bases and 0 bases respectively, with 16 bases between them. The CDR3 length is 16 residues. The germline V gene encodes CDR1 SGHRS and CDR2 YFSETQ. The CDR3 loop reads CASSPRPGAVNTEAFF. CDR3 sequence (DNA): TGCGCCAGCAGCCCGAGGCCGGGGGCGGTGAACACTGAAGCTTTCTTT.

This clonotype was seen many times. This chain connects TRBV6-1 to TRBJ2-3; 12 bases match TRBD1. The CDR3 is made up of 16 amino acids. V lost 4 bases and J lost 5; bases outside the gene matches: 7. In germline, CDR1 is MNHNS, CDR2 SASEGT. DNA of the CDR3: TGTGCCAGCAGTGTATGGGACAGGGGGCGCGGAGATACGCAGTATTTT. This encodes CASSVWDRGRGDTQYF.

The chain is built from TRBV21-1 and TRBJ2-3. TRBV21-1 is deemed a pseudogene. This CDR3 spans 13 amino acids. CDR3 in DNA: TGTGCCAGCTTAGCTCCTAGCACAGATACGCAGTATTTT. Its translation: CASLAPSTDTQYF.

Ten or more counts support this clonotype. This rearrangement joins TRBV2 to TRBJ2-2; perhaps TRBD2 as D (6 bases). The germline CDR1 and CDR2 sequences are SNHLY and FYNNEI. Trimming removed 1 base at V and 5 bases at J, with 14 bases between. The CDR3 spans 16 residues. The CDR3 sequence: CASSEGGEAWTGELFF. CDR3 coding DNA: TGTGCCAGCAGTGAAGGGGGGGAGGCATGGACCGGGGAGCTGTTTTTT. Filled out from reference TRBV2 and TRBJ2-2, the complete variable domain reads EPEVTQTPSHQVTQMGQEVILRCVPISNHLYFYWYRQILGQKVEFLVSFYNNEISEKSEIFDDQFSVERPDGSNFTLKIRSTKLEDSAMYFCASSEGGEAWTGELFFGEGSRLTVL.

This clonotype was found many times. J is TRBJ1-3 and V is TRBV7-9, with 7 bases that match TRBD1. V gave up 6 bases and J gave up 0 bases; unmatched junction bases: 5. The germline CDR1 and CDR2 sequences are SEHNR and FQNEAQ (reference sequence). The CDR3 spans 15 residues. CDR3 sequence reads: CASSGDSYSGNTIYF. CDR3 in DNA: TGTGCCAGCAGTGGGGACAGTTACTCTGGAAACACCATATATTTT. The entire variable domain, with the rest obtained from reference TRBV7-9 and TRBJ1-3, is as follows: DTGVSQNPRHKITKRGQNVTFRCDPISEHNRLYWYRQTLGQGPEFLTYFQNEAQLEKSRLLSDRFSAERPKGSFSTLEIQRTEQGDSAMYLCASSGDSYSGNTIYFGEGSWLTVV.

In its sample, this clonotype was seen many times. The chain combines TRBV20-1 with TRBJ2-5; 7 nucleotides agree with TRBD2. Trimming removed 5 bases from V and 5 bases from J; junction bases left unmatched: 5. From germline, CDR1 is DFQATT and CDR2 SNEGSKA (reference sequence). This CDR3 is 12 amino acids long. This CDR3 is CSAGRGRETQYF. The CDR3, as DNA: TGCAGTGCTGGGCGGGGGAGGGAGACCCAGTACTTC.

There are many counts of this clonotype. This sequence joins TRBV20-1 and TRBJ1-2; D unclear. The V end was cut by 0 bases, the J end by 0 bases, with 14 bases between. The CDR3 is 16 residues long. Germline loops: CDR1 DFQATT, CDR2 SNEGSKA (reference sequence). CDR3 region: CSARDFRRASNYGYTF. The CDR3 region has the DNA TGCAGTGCTAGAGATTTCCGTCGGGCGTCTAACTATGGCTACACCTTC.

This clonotype came up many times. The chain has TRBV5-1 and TRBJ2-2; D not certain. The CDR3 length is 14 residues. The V and J ends lost 1 base and 7 bases respectively, with 11 bases between them. CDR1 and CDR2 (germline): SGHRS, YFSETQ. The CDR3 loop reads CASSLWQAGGELFF. The DNA for the CDR3 is TGCGCCAGCAGCTTGTGGCAAGCTGGCGGGGAGCTGTTTTTT.

At least ten counts were recorded for this clonotype. The CDR3 region is CSAEIDRNTEAFF. Written as DNA, the CDR3 is TGCAGTGCCGAAATCGACAGGAACACTGAAGCTTTCTTT. The chain recombines TRBV20-1 with TRBJ1-1, with D perhaps matching TRBD1 (5 bases). Trimming cost V 6 bases and J 1 base, with 12 bases left between them. In germline, CDR1 is DFQATT, CDR2 SNEGSKA (reference sequence). The CDR3 consists of 13 residues.

This clonotype was recorded many times. V is TRBV6-1 and J is TRBJ1-4; D is undetermined. This CDR3 spans 15 amino acids. V lost 8 bases and J 4 bases, leaving 17 bases between the germline ends. Germline lookup yields CDR1 MNHNS and CDR2 SASEGT. DNA of the CDR3: TGTGCCAGCCGAGCACTTGAGGCCTATAATGAAAAACTGTTTTTT. Residues: CASRALEAYNEKLFF.

This clonotype was seen at least ten times. This chain connects TRBV12-3 or TRBV12-4 to TRBJ1-1; D is unclear. The V and J ends lost 1 base and 10 bases respectively, with 4 bases between them. The CDR3 runs 10 residues. The CDR3 reads CASSLERAFF. CDR3 in DNA: TGTGCCAGCAGTTTAGAGAGAGCTTTCTTT.

The genes are TRBV6-4 and TRBJ1-5; D is ambiguous. This CDR3 has 15 amino acids. Trimming shortened V by 2 bases and J by 6 bases, and 14 bases separated the two germline ends. Germline V gives CDR1 MRHNA, CDR2 SNTAGT. The CDR3 coding sequence is TGTGCCAGCAGTGACGGACCCCTGAGAAGTCAGCCCCAGCATTTT. Its translation is CASSDGPLRSQPQHF.

This chain uses TRBV5-1 with TRBJ2-3; D gene uncertain. CDR1 and CDR2 (germline): SGHRS, YFSETQ. The CDR3 is 15 residues long. Trimming pared 4 bases from V and 2 bases from J, leaving 14 bases between. The CDR3 DNA is TGCGCCAGCAGCCCACAACTCATCCTCACAGATACGCAGTATTTT. Translated: CASSPQLILTDTQYF.

This clonotype was found many times. The chain links TRBV12-3 or TRBV12-4 to TRBJ2-1; TRBD2 agrees at 9 bases. This CDR3 is built from 12 residues. V dropped 7 bases and J dropped 8; count of bases not matched to a gene: 3. This CDR3 is CASNLAGHEQFF. CDR3 DNA: TGTGCCAGCAATCTAGCGGGGCATGAGCAGTTCTTC.

This clonotype was recorded many times. The chain uses TRBV20-1 and TRBJ2-1; the D is unclear. CDR1 is DFQATT and CDR2 is SNEGSKA in the germline V gene (reference sequence). V shed 2 bases and J shed 7 bases, with 18 bases lying between them. The CDR3 has 15 amino acids. The CDR3 DNA reads as TGCAGTGCTAGACATAGCAGGTCTAGAGGAAATGAGCAGTTCTTC. Protein: CSARHSRSRGNEQFF.

The table lists this clonotype with many counts. The gene calls are TRBV20-1 and TRBJ1-1; D gene unclear. The CDR3 runs 12 residues. Trimming removed 7 bases at V and 4 bases at J, with 13 bases between. From germline, CDR1 is DFQATT and CDR2 SNEGSKA (reference sequence). The CDR3 DNA reads TGCAGTGTTTACAGTTCGAGCACTGAAGCTTTCTTT. This codes for CSVYSSSTEAFF.

At least ten counts were recorded for this clonotype. V gene TRBV11-3 combines with J gene TRBJ2-1, with D hard to call. The V and J ends lost 5 bases and 9 bases respectively, with 20 bases between them. Germline CDR1 SGHNT, CDR2 YENEEA. The CDR3 is 15 residues long. The chain's CDR3 is CASSPLLKGDGEQFF. As DNA, the CDR3 is TGTGCCAGCAGCCCACTATTGAAGGGCGACGGTGAGCAGTTCTTC.

This clonotype was seen many times. The chain carries TRBV29-1 and TRBJ2-2; TRBD1 agrees at 8 bases. V shed 7 bases and J 6 bases; nucleotides not matched to a gene: 7. From germline, CDR1 is SQVTM and CDR2 ANQGSEA. This CDR3 has 13 amino acids. The CDR3 nucleotides are TGCAGCGCCGGACAGGGATTTCCCGGGGAGCTGTTTTTT. Its protein is CSAGQGFPGELFF.

The V gene is TRBV12-3 or TRBV12-4, the J gene TRBJ2-1; D is tentatively TRBD1 or TRBD2 (5 bases each). CDR3 length equals 13 residues. V lost 7 bases, J lost 5 bases, and 12 bases lay in between. CDR3 nucleotide sequence: TGTGCCAGCACCCACCGGGACCACAATGAGCAGTTCTTC. This sequence encodes CASTHRDHNEQFF.

The rearrangement uses TRBV30 and TRBJ1-5, with no clear D. Trimming shortened V by 2 bases and J by 1 base, and 9 bases separated the two germline ends. Germline V gives CDR1 GTSNPN, CDR2 SVGIG (reference sequence). The CDR3 has 14 residues. CDR3 sequence (DNA): TGTGCCTGGAGTCCAGTGCGAAGCAATCAGCCCCAGCATTTT. Its protein is CAWSPVRSNQPQHF.

This clonotype has a count of ten or more. V gene TRBV12-3 or TRBV12-4 combines with J gene TRBJ1-1, with D perhaps matching TRBD1 (5 bases). This CDR3 is 11 amino acids long. Trimming cost V 6 bases and J 6 bases, with 8 bases left between them. CDR3 DNA: TGTGCCAGCAGACTGGGACCTGAAGCTTTCTTT. Its protein is CASRLGPEAFF.